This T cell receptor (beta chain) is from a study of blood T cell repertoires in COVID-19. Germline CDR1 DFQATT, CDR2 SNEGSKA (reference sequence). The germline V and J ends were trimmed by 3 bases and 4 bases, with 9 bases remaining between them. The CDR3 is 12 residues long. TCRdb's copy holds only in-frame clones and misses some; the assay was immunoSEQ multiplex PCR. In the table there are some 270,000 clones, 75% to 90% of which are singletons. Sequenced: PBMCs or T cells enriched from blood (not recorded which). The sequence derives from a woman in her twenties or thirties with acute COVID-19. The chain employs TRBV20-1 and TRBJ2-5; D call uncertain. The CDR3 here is CSASSSAETQYF. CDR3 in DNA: TGCAGTGCTAGTTCCAGTGCAGAGACCCAGTACTTC.